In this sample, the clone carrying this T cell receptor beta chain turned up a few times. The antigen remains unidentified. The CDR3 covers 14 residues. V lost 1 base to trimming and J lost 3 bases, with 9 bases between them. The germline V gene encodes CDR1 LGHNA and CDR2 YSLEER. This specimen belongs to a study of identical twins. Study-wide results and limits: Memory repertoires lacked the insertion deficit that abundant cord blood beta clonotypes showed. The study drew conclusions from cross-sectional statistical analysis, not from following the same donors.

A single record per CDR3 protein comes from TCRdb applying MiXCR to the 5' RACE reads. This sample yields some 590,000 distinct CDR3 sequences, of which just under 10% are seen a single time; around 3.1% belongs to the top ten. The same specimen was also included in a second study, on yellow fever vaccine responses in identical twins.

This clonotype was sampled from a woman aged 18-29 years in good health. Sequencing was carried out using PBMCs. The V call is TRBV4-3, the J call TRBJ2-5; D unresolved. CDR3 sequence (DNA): TGCGCCAGCAGCCAAGGATGGCCCGAAGAGACCCAGTACTTC. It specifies CASSQGWPEETQYF.